Listed here is a single T cell receptor beta chain. What this receptor recognizes is not known. No clone much larger than this one lies a single base away; base qualities are absent. In the prospective study, participants were roughly 18 to 100 years old, resided in about two dozen geographic areas of the United States, and were enrolled through a virtual design. Cohort assignment in the prospective study relied on participant-reported clinical history from a screening survey and a study questionnaire. In the prospective study, whole blood, serum and a nasopharyngeal or oropharyngeal swab were collected from each participant by mobile phlebotomists. Prospective study participants could optionally give additional blood draws and questionnaires over a roughly two-month period. Prospective study blood samples were shipped either frozen or at room temperature before DNA extraction. This sample is part of a study of blood T cell repertoires in COVID-19 (dated by TCRdb to about 2020). About the investigation overall: Collaborator samples came from the United States, Italy and Spain and covered acute and convalescent phases of COVID-19. Samples were obtained from the ongoing ImmuneRACE study (first 160 participants) and from about 1,300 subjects provided by 6 global collaborators. The prospective study material was composed of cDNA or gDNA derived from T cells, B-cell-depleted T cells, or PBMCs. Deeply sampled blood TCRbeta repertoires from subjects exposed to, actively infected with, or recovered from COVID-19 were included in the dataset. HLA class I and class II types, where available, came from metadata supplied by the sample provider rather than from assay-based typing. The sample metadata nearly always contained a de-identified subject ID, COVID-19 status, age in years and sex. The repertoires were made available in a free public database intended to serve as a resource for research on the immune response to SARS-CoV-2.

TCRbeta CDR3 regions were amplified from genomic DNA using the immunoSEQ Assay, a bias-controlled multiplex PCR. The authors processed their data as follows. Within the assay, amplification of reference gene primers was used to estimate how many nucleated cells each sample contained. To quantify the absolute abundance of each unique TCRbeta CDR3 rearrangement, sequence reads were collapsed and filtered. For each sample, productive Simpson clonality was calculated by taking the square root of Simpson's diversity index across productive rearrangements. In TCRdb, the immuneACCESS table is reduced to in-frame sequences with V and J assigned. These tables do not hold every clone; where another copy was compared, an unresolved V gene accounts for under half, and the others remain unexplained. V and J calls plus clone size are reproduced from that table; the DNA served to infer D and trimming. The sample contains around 220,000 clones, around 82% of them found a single time. The ten most abundant clones make up nearly 7.5% of the sample.

Including cysteine and phenylalanine, the CDR3 has 12 amino acids. Here the CDR3 DNA is all that survives: 36 bases in frame from base 1. The germline V gene encodes CDR1 SNHLY and CDR2 FYNNEI. V loses 3 bases, J loses 5 bases, and the germline ends lie 7 bases apart. Findings and caveats that apply to the study as a whole: How much clinical and demographic metadata was included differed by source and by participant, and the metadata was provided uncurated.

The clonotype comes from a woman aged 35 to 49 with acute COVID-19. Recombination joined TRBV2 with TRBJ1-2, with no confidently assigned D gene. Input material: PBMCs or T cells enriched from blood (not recorded which). The encoded CDR3 is CASSEAGYGYTF. The nucleotide sequence reads as follows: TGTGCCAGCAGTGAGGCCGGGTATGGCTACACCTTC.